This T cell receptor (beta chain) was sequenced for a study of beta chain features in type 1 diabetes. In the study overall: Analysis included under 120,000,000 sorted cells drawn from all samples. Study-wide findings and caveats: Patients' naive, central memory and Treg TCRB repertoires seemed closer to one another than those of healthy donors.

A remark on this clone: The antigen is unknown.

The V and J ends lost 6 bases and 7 bases, in that order; junction bases with no gene match: 5. The CDR3 totals 14 residues. Germline-derived CDR1 and CDR2 are KGHSH and LQKENI. CD45RO/CCR7/CD25/CD127/CD95/CD27 separated CD4+ naive, central memory, regulatory and stem cell-like memory cells by sorting. TCRB transcripts that were expressed got sequenced, as all of the isolated RNA had been reverse transcribed. The repertoire was sequenced with immunoSEQ multiplex PCR; TCRdb's copy has only in-frame clones and lacks some. The top ten clones hold roughly 1.3% of a sample with approximately 150,000 clones, 8.5% to 12% of them seen once.

The gene calls are TRBV18 and TRBJ1-4; 10 nucleotides match TRBD1. The sample was naive CD4+ T cells from blood. This TCR was sampled from a young man in good health. The CDR3 sequence: CASSGTGAGEKLFF. The CDR3 bases are TGTGCCAGCTCCGGGACAGGGGCTGGTGAAAAACTGTTTTTT.